Described below is a single T cell receptor (beta chain) sequence and its context. This record comes from a study of blood T cell repertoires in COVID-19. About the research overall: The United States, Italy and Spain provided the acute and convalescent COVID-19 samples. T cells, B-cell-depleted T cells, or PBMCs provided the cDNA or gDNA that served as material.

Authors' analysis steps: Amplified reference gene primers provided the basis for estimating nucleated cell counts. Clones were sequenced by immunoSEQ multiplex PCR, and TCRdb holds only the in-frame ones, with some missing. From that table come the V and J calls and clone size; the DNA was used to work out D and trimming. The sample contains 80,000 to 130,000 clones, roughly 92% of which appear only once. The sequence was obtained from a man in his 70s with acute or convalescent COVID-19. Sequencing was performed on peripheral blood.

CDR3 bases: TGTGCCAGCACCTCGGGGGGTTCACCCCTCCACTTT. Translated: CASTSGGSPLHF. The chain recombines TRBV6-5 with TRBJ1-6; possible D gene TRBD1, 5 bases. Germline V CDR1 and CDR2: MNHEY, SVGAGI. The CDR3 is 12 residues long. V was shortened by 7 bases and J by 9 bases, with 10 bases between the two germline ends.